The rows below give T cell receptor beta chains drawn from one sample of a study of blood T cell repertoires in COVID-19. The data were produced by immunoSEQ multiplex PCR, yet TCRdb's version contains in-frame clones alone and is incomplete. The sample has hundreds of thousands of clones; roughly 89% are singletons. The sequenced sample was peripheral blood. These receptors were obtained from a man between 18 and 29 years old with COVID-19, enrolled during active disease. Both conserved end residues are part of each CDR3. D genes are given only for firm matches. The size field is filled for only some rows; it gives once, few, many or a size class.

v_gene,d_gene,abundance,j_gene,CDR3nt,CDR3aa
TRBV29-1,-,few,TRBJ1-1,TGCAGCGTTGAGGAGGGTTCGGAAGCTTTCTTT,CSVEEGSEAFF
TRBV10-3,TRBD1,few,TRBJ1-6,TGTGCCCCGGGACAGGGAAATTCACCCCTCCACTTT,CAPGQGNSPLHF
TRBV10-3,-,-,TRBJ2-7,TGTGCCATCAGTGAACCGGGTCCTTACGAGCAGTACTTC,CAISEPGPYEQYF
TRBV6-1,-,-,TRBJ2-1,TGTGCCAGCAGTGAAGCGCTCGCGGCTTACAATGAGCAGTTCTTC,CASSEALAAYNEQFF
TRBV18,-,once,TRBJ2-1,TGTGCCAGCTGCACCATGGGGCGCGATAATGAGCAGTTCTTC,CASCTMGRDNEQFF
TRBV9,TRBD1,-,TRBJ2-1,TGTGCCAGCAGCGCCCGGCCGACAGGGGATGAGCAGTTCTTC,CASSARPTGDEQFF
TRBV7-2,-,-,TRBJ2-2,TGTGCCAGCAGCTTAGCTCGGGACTCCGGGGAGCTGTTTTTT,CASSLARDSGELFF
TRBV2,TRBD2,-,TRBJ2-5,TGTGCCAGCAGTTTGCTAGCGGGCGTACAAGAGACCCAGTACTTC,CASSLLAGVQETQYF
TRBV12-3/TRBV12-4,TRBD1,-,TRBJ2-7,TGTGCCAGCAGTAGGTTCGACAGGGCCGAGCAGTACTTC,CASSRFDRAEQYF
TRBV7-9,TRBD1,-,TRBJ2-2,TGTGCCAGCAGCTCAGCGTACAGGGGGCGTACCGGGGAGCTGTTTTTT,CASSSAYRGRTGELFF
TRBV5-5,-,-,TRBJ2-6,TGTGCCAGCAGCTTGGCGGGTGGCTCTGGGGCCAACGTCCTGACTTTC,CASSLAGGSGANVLTF
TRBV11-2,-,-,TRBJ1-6,TGTGCCAGCAGCGGGCCCCGACACAATTCACCCCTCCACTTT,CASSGPRHNSPLHF
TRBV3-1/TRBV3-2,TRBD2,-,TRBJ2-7,TGTGCCAGCAGCCAAGTCGGCGGGAGGGTTTACGAGCAGTACTTC,CASSQVGGRVYEQYF
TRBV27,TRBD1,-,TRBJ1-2,TGTGCCAGCAGCACAGGGGGTGGCGGCTACACCTTC,CASSTGGGGYTF
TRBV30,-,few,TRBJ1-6,TGTGCCTGGAGTGTAGACAAGAATTCACCCCTCCACTTT,CAWSVDKNSPLHF
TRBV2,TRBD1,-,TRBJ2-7,TGTGCCAGCAGTGAAAATGTGGGGCAGGGGGCTTACGAGCAGTACTTC,CASSENVGQGAYEQYF
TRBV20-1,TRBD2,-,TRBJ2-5,TGCAGTGCTAGTGAGCGGGGGGGCCCGGAGACCCAGTACTTC,CSASERGGPETQYF
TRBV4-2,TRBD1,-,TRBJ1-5,TGTGCCAGCAGCCAAGACCCCGGACAGGCTCGGGGGAATCAGCCCCAGCATTTT,CASSQDPGQARGNQPQHF
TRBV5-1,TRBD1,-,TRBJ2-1,TGCGCCAGCAGCCGGTCGGGACAGGGGGCCGACAATGAGCAGTTCTTC,CASSRSGQGADNEQFF
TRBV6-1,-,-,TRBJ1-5,TGTGCCAGCAGTGAAGCGGTAGTTCAGCCCCAGCATTTT,CASSEAVVQPQHF
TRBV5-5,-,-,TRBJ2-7,TGTGCCAGCAGCTTGCTATCGGGCAGGGCCCTCAATGAGCAGTACTTC,CASSLLSGRALNEQYF
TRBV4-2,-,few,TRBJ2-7,TGTGCCAGCAGCCTGCAAGTGGACGGGAGAAGTAGCTCCTACGAGCAGTACTTC,CASSLQVDGRSSSYEQYF
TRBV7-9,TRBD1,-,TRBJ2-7,TGTGCCAGCAGCCCCAAGGGGGCTACAGGGGTCGAGCAGTACTTC,CASSPKGATGVEQYF
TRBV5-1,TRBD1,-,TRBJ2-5,TGCGCCAGCAGCTCGACCGGGACAGTAGATGAGACCCAGTACTTC,CASSSTGTVDETQYF
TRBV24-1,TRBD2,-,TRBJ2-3,TGTGCCACCAGTGATAGCGGGAGATCGGATACGCAGTATTTT,CATSDSGRSDTQYF
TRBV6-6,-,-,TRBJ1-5,TGTGCCAGCAGTAACTTACAGGGTCAGCCCCAGCATTTT,CASSNLQGQPQHF
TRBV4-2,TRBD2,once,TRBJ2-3,TGTGCCAGCAGCCAAGATAGCACTAGCGGGATGGAAGATACGCAGTATTTT,CASSQDSTSGMEDTQYF
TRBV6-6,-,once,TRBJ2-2,TGTGCCAGCAGCCGGGGAGTCGGGGGGGAGCTGTTTTTT,CASSRGVGGELFF
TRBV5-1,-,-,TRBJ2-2,TGCGCCAGCAGCATGGTCCGGGCGGGCGGGGAGCTGTTTTTT,CASSMVRAGGELFF
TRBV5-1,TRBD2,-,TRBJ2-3,TGCGCCAGCGGGCGGGAAGGACTAGTCACAGATACGCAGTATTTT,CASGREGLVTDTQYF
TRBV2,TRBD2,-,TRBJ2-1,TGTGCCAGCAGTGATCATCCGGGAGCGGGGGGAGTAGGTGAGCAGTTCTTC,CASSDHPGAGGVGEQFF
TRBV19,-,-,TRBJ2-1,TGTGCCAGTAGAGGGGGATCCTCCTACAATGAGCAGTTCTTC,CASRGGSSYNEQFF
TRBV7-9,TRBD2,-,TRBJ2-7,TGTGCCAGCAGCTCCCGACATAGCGGGCCCGTATACGAGCAGTACTTC,CASSSRHSGPVYEQYF
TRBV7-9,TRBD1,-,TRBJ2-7,TGTGCCAGCAGCTACGGACAGGGAGTCTCCGAGCAGTACTTC,CASSYGQGVSEQYF
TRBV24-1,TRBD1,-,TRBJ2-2,TGTGCCACCAGTCACCTTAACAGGGGAAACACCGGGGAGCTGTTTTTT,CATSHLNRGNTGELFF
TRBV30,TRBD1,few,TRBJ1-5,TGTGCCTGGGGGACAGGGTTGGGGCAGCCCCAGCATTTT,CAWGTGLGQPQHF
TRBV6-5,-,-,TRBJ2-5,TGTGCCAGTCAAAGCCCAGCGGGGACCCAGTACTTC,CASQSPAGTQYF
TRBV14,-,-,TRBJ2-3,TGTGCCAGCAGCCACCTGACAGATACGCAGTATTTT,CASSHLTDTQYF